The 11 T cell receptor beta chains in this list originate from one sample, sequenced in a study of cytotoxic CD8 clonotypes in ibrutinib-treated CLL. Profiling relied on immunoSEQ multiplex PCR, and the TCRdb table lists in-frame clones only, not all of them. The sample consists of roughly 150,000 clones, under 85% of them appearing once. The source was PBMCs, collected after 24 months of ibrutinib treatment. Receptors were obtained from a human donor with chronic lymphocytic leukemia.

The chain employs TRBV19 and TRBJ1-1; D not resolved. The V and J ends lost 1 base and 5 bases respectively, with 17 bases between them. CDR3 size: 16 residues. Germline V gives CDR1 LNHDA, CDR2 SQIVND (reference sequence). The CDR3 DNA is TGTGCCAGTAGTATAGTCGGTTCGGCTAGAGGAACTGAAGCTTTCTTT. This codes for CASSIVGSARGTEAFF.

The chain combines TRBV9 with TRBJ2-3, with D tentatively TRBD1 or TRBD2 (5 bases each). Between the trimmed V and J ends, which lost 2 bases and 8 bases, there was a span of 15 bases. The CDR3 runs to 14 residues. Germline V lookup: CDR1 SGDLS, CDR2 YYNGEE. This chain's CDR3 is CASSVSGSQGTQYF. CDR3 sequence (DNA): TGTGCCAGCAGCGTCTCGGGATCCCAGGGTACGCAGTATTTT.

V gene TRBV9 combines with J gene TRBJ2-1, with 14 bases lining up with TRBD2. V was pared by 3 bases and J by 8 bases, with 13 bases of the junction left unmatched. The CDR3 runs to 18 residues. Germline loops: CDR1 SGDLS, CDR2 YYNGEE. CDR3 region: CASSARDPGTSGSHEQFF. CDR3 bases: TGTGCCAGCAGCGCTAGGGATCCGGGGACTAGCGGGAGTCATGAGCAGTTCTTC.

The chain joins TRBV4-3 to TRBJ2-6; D is perhaps TRBD1 (5 bases). The CDR3 has 18 residues. Deletions cut 0 bases from V and 1 base from J, with 13 bases between. Germline V lookup: CDR1 LGHNA, CDR2 YSLEER. The CDR3 sequence is CASSQEPAGASGANVLTF. The CDR3 DNA follows: TGCGCCAGCAGCCAAGAACCGGCTGGGGCTTCTGGGGCCAACGTCCTGACTTTC.

V usage is TRBV9 and J usage is TRBJ2-7; TRBD2 matches 10 bases. The CDR3 has 16 amino acids. Germline CDR1 and CDR2: SGDLS and YYNGEE. The J segment lost 4 bases and the V segment lost 3 bases, leaving 10 bases of the junction unmatched. The CDR3 region is CASSAAWTSGIYEQYF. CDR3 DNA: TGTGCCAGCAGCGCCGCGTGGACTAGCGGTATTTACGAGCAGTACTTC.

A single count supports this clone. This chain links TRBV28 with TRBJ1-3; TRBD1 is a possible D gene (5 bases). The CDR3 sequence is 14 residues long. Looked up from germline, CDR1 is MDHEN and CDR2 is SYDVKM. The V and J ends lost 1 base and 4 bases respectively, with 8 bases between them. The CDR3 DNA reads TGTGCCAGCAGTTTATTAGGGGCCGGAAACACCATATATTTT. It is translated as CASSLLGAGNTIYF. Combining the CDR3 with reference TRBV28 and TRBJ1-3 gives the whole variable domain DVKVTQSSRYLVKRTGEKVFLECVQDMDHENMFWYRQDPGLGLRLIYFSYDVKMKEKGDIPEGYSVSREKKERFSLILESASTNQTSMYLCASSLLGAGNTIYFGEGSWLTVV.

The chain employs TRBV18 and TRBJ1-2; D may be TRBD1 (6 bases). Trimming pared 6 bases from V and 5 bases from J, leaving 19 bases between. Germline-derived CDR1 and CDR2 are KGHSH and LQKENI. The CDR3 is 15 amino acids. The CDR3 here is CASSPKAGGRYGYTF. The CDR3 coding sequence is TGTGCCAGCTCCCCCAAGGCGGGGGGCAGGTATGGCTACACCTTC.

The V gene is TRBV7-3, the J gene TRBJ1-2; 8 bases line up with TRBD1. The CDR3 is made up of 14 amino acids. The germline V gene has CDR1 SGHTA and CDR2 FQGTGA. V dropped 6 bases and J dropped 0; count of bases not matched to a gene: 3. Here the CDR3 reads CASSQGASNYGYTF. CDR3 in DNA: TGTGCCAGCAGTCAGGGGGCGTCTAACTATGGCTACACCTTC.

The chain has TRBV19 and TRBJ2-5; 9 bases line up with TRBD1. J was trimmed by 2 bases and V by 8 bases; bases with no gene match: 9. The germline V gene has CDR1 LNHDA and CDR2 SQIVND (reference sequence). The CDR3 is 15 residues long. For the CDR3, the DNA is TGTGCCAGTTCGGACAGGGGAGCTGATCAAGAGACCCAGTACTTC. Translation: CASSDRGADQETQYF.

J is TRBJ2-7 and V is TRBV6-5; D remains ambiguous. V shed 0 bases and J shed 3 bases, with 12 bases lying between them. Germline CDR1 is MNHEY and CDR2 is SVGAGI. CDR3 length: 15 residues. The CDR3 DNA reads TGTGCCAGCAGTTACTCTGGGTCAAGGAACTACGAGCAGTACTTC. Amino acids: CASSYSGSRNYEQYF.

V is TRBV2 and J is TRBJ1-2, with 9 bases identical to TRBD1. The CDR3 consists of 14 residues. From germline, CDR1 is SNHLY and CDR2 FYNNEI. Losses at the gene ends were 4 bases for V and 4 bases for J; bases not matched to a gene: 4. The CDR3 here is CASSATGGGYGYTF. In DNA form, the CDR3 reads TGTGCCAGCAGTGCGACAGGGGGTGGCTATGGCTACACCTTC.